These 27 T cell receptor beta chains were all obtained from the same sample, sequenced in a study of early T cells in non-severe SARS-CoV-2 infection. TCRdb used MiXCR to reprocess the 5' RACE reads, holding one entry per CDR3 protein. The sample includes approximately 50,000 distinct CDR3 sequences, around 13% seen only once; the top ten take 1.3% to 1.5%. Sequenced sample: whole blood. These receptors were obtained from an adult who was a healthcare worker with PCR-confirmed SARS-CoV-2 infection or an uninfected control (not recorded which).

This clonotype was seen a handful of times. V and J are TRBV4-3 and TRBJ1-3; 9 bases are a match to TRBD1. The CDR3 length is 16 residues. Germline V gives CDR1 LGHNA, CDR2 YSLEER. V was clipped by 1 base and J by 2 bases; unmatched bases: 3. The CDR3: CASSQGTGVTGNTIYF. CDR3 coding DNA: TGCGCCAGCAGCCAAGGGACAGGGGTTACTGGAAACACCATATATTTT.

This clonotype has a count of ten or more. J is TRBJ1-6 and V is TRBV10-3; D ambiguous. Trimming stripped 0 bases from V and 14 bases from J, with 11 bases between. The germline V gene encodes CDR1 ENHRY and CDR2 SYGVKD. The CDR3 spans 13 residues. CDR3 region: CAISESDLGALHF. The CDR3 DNA follows: TGTGCCATCAGTGAGTCGGACCTTGGGGCCCTCCACTTT.

V and J are TRBV20-1 and TRBJ2-5, with D perhaps matching TRBD2 (5 bases). V lost 6 bases and J lost 6, with 14 bases in between. In germline, CDR1 is DFQATT, CDR2 SNEGSKA (reference sequence). The CDR3 is made up of 12 amino acids. The CDR3 protein is CSAQLDGKTQYF. The DNA for the CDR3 is TGCAGTGCCCAACTAGACGGGAAGACCCAGTACTTC.

This clonotype was recorded a few times. The chain has TRBV7-6 and TRBJ2-1; 10 bases agree with TRBD2. CDR1 and CDR2 from the germline V gene are SGHVS and FNYEAQ. V shed 0 bases and J 9 bases; nucleotides not matched to a gene: 14. The CDR3 has 18 residues. The DNA of the CDR3 is TGTGCCAGCAGCTTAGCGCTGGGGACTAGCGAATTTAGGGGTGAGCAGTTCTTC. It codes for CASSLALGTSEFRGEQFF. The whole variable domain, filled in from reference TRBV7-6 and TRBJ2-1, reads GAGVSQSPRYKVTKRGQDVALRCDPISGHVSLYWYRQALGQGPEFLTYFNYEAQQDKSGLPNDRFSAERPEGSISTLTIQRTEQRDSAMYRCASSLALGTSEFRGEQFFGPGTRLTVL.

The chain uses TRBV29-1 and TRBJ2-7; no reliable D call. Trimming removed 4 bases at V and 0 bases at J, with 4 bases between. The CDR3 length is 11 residues. Germline loops: CDR1 SQVTM, CDR2 ANQGSEA. The CDR3 coding sequence is TGCAGCGTTGGATTCTCCTACGAGCAGTACTTC. Residues: CSVGFSYEQYF.

This clonotype came up many times. The V and J genes are TRBV11-2 and TRBJ2-7, with TRBD1 matching over 9 bases. J gave up 1 base and V 0 bases, and 10 bases lay outside the gene matches. In germline, CDR1 is SGHAT, CDR2 FQNNGV. The CDR3 contains 18 residues. The CDR3 DNA is TGTGCCAGCAGCTTAGATCACAGGGGGCGCGTTATGTCCTACGAGCAGTACTTC. The encoded protein is CASSLDHRGRVMSYEQYF.

This clonotype has a count of ten or more. The chain uses TRBV20-1 and TRBJ2-5; D possibly matches TRBD1 or TRBD2 (5 bases each). Germline assignment: CDR1 DFQATT and CDR2 SNEGSKA (reference sequence). The CDR3 spans 14 residues. V gave up 3 bases and J gave up 5 bases, with 16 bases separating them. The CDR3 here is CSASPPDWGETQYF. The CDR3 DNA follows: TGCAGTGCTAGTCCCCCCGACTGGGGGGAGACCCAGTACTTC.

This chain connects TRBV25-1 to TRBJ2-1; D tentatively reads TRBD1 or TRBD2 (5 bases each). This CDR3 region has 13 residues. V was trimmed by 7 bases and J by 9 bases, leaving 16 bases between them. The germline V gene encodes CDR1 MGHDK and CDR2 SYGVNS. The CDR3 spells CASMGTSPGEQFF. In DNA form, the CDR3 reads TGTGCCAGCATGGGGACGAGCCCGGGTGAGCAGTTCTTC.

In this sample, this clonotype turned up a few times. The rearrangement links TRBV30 to TRBJ1-1; D is unclear. The germline V gene has CDR1 GTSNPN and CDR2 SVGIG (reference sequence). This CDR3 region has 13 residues. Trimming left V 3 bases short and J 1 base short, with 9 bases between. CDR3 bases: TGTGCCTGGAGCCCCGGAGAGAACACTGAAGCTTTCTTT. Translation: CAWSPGENTEAFF.

V and J are TRBV12-3 or TRBV12-4 and TRBJ1-1; D gene ambiguous. CDR3 size: 12 residues. Trimming stripped 5 bases from V and 5 bases from J, with 9 bases between. CDR3 bases: TGTGCCAGCAGTCGTGACAAAACTGAAGCTTTCTTT. Its protein is CASSRDKTEAFF.

V and J are TRBV7-9 and TRBJ2-5, with TRBD1 matching 9 bases. CDR1 and CDR2 from the germline V gene are SEHNR and FQNEAQ (reference sequence). This CDR3 region has 15 residues. V shed 5 bases and J 2 bases; nucleotides not matched to a gene: 6. Here the CDR3 DNA reads TGTGCCAGCAGCGACCCCGGGACAGGGCAAGAGACCCAGTACTTC. Its protein product is CASSDPGTGQETQYF.

The genes are TRBV20-1 and TRBJ1-1; D unresolved. The CDR3 has 13 residues. V lost 5 bases to trimming and J lost 6 bases, with 16 bases between them. Germline CDR1 and CDR2: DFQATT and SNEGSKA (reference sequence). The CDR3 coding sequence is TGCAGTGCTCGGCAGCAGGTGAGCCCTGAAGCTTTCTTT. The encoded protein is CSARQQVSPEAFF.

This clonotype turned up a few times. V is TRBV18 and J is TRBJ2-7, with TRBD2 identical over 7 bases. In germline, CDR1 is KGHSH, CDR2 LQKENI. The CDR3 runs to 15 residues. Trimming took 0 bases from V and 3 from J; bases not matched to a gene: 5. Written as DNA, the CDR3 is TGTGCCAGCTCACCACCGGGAGGGACCCTCTACGAGCAGTACTTC. It specifies CASSPPGGTLYEQYF.

By proportion, this clonotype is medium-sized. CDR3 amino acids: CARTPGGGTDTQYF. As DNA, the CDR3 is TGTGCCAGGACCCCCGGGGGGGGCACAGATACGCAGTATTTT. The rearrangement joins TRBV19 to TRBJ2-3, with 8 bases that match TRBD2. The CDR3 has 14 amino acids. The V gene's germline CDR1 is LNHDA and CDR2 SQIVND (reference sequence). V trimming: 9 bases; J trimming: 1 base; junction bases outside the gene matches: 6.

The V gene is TRBV6-4, the J gene TRBJ2-7; a weak D match, TRBD1 (5 bases). CDR1 is MRHNA and CDR2 is SNTAGT in the germline V gene. This CDR3 region has 15 residues. V lost 7 bases to trimming and J lost 3 bases, with 19 bases between them. DNA for the CDR3: TGTGCCAGCATCCCCGGCAGGGTAGATATCTACGAGCAGTACTTC. Residues: CASIPGRVDIYEQYF.

In its sample, this clonotype was seen a few times. An end of the junction differs from the germline gene, which may be a read error. V usage is TRBV7-7 and J usage is TRBJ1-4, with 9 bases that match TRBD1. This CDR3 is built from 15 residues. CDR1 and CDR2 from the germline V gene are SSHAT and FNYEAQ (reference sequence). CDR3 coding DNA: TGTGCTAGCAGCTTAGGGACAGGGACTAATGAAAAACTGTTTTTT. It yields the protein CASSLGTGTNEKLFF.

This clonotype has only a few counts. This chain uses TRBV5-1 with TRBJ1-1; TRBD1 agrees at 10 bases. V shed 4 bases, J shed 5 bases, and the junction held 8 bases outside the gene matches. Per the germline V gene, CDR1 is SGHRS and CDR2 is YFSETQ. The CDR3 loop spans 15 amino acids. CDR3 sequence reads: CASSRTGQGRTEAFF. The DNA for the CDR3 is TGCGCCAGCAGCCGTACGGGACAGGGGAGAACTGAAGCTTTCTTT.

This clonotype showed up just a few times. The rearrangement links TRBV29-1 to TRBJ1-1; D uncertain. The CDR3 loop spans 11 amino acids. Germline loops: CDR1 SQVTM, CDR2 ANQGSEA. The ends were cut back, 3 bases at V and 8 bases at J, with 10 bases in the middle. The chain's CDR3 is CSVEAPQEAFF. Written as DNA, the CDR3 is TGCAGCGTTGAGGCCCCCCAGGAAGCTTTCTTT.

The chain uses TRBV18 and TRBJ2-5; no clear D. The CDR3 contains 13 residues. Germline CDR1 KGHSH, CDR2 LQKENI. Trimming removed 2 bases at V and 4 bases at J, with 8 bases between. CDR3 DNA: TGTGCCAGCTCACCAGACCTGATAGAGACCCAGTACTTC. Translating it yields CASSPDLIETQYF.

A few counts support this clonotype. V gene TRBV6-2 or TRBV6-3 combines with J gene TRBJ2-1; no definite D call. Trimming removed 6 bases at V and 0 bases at J, with 9 bases between. The CDR3 runs 14 residues. Germline loops: CDR1 MNHEY, CDR2 SVGEGT. The CDR3 here is CASSQESSYNEQFF. CDR3 coding DNA: TGTGCCAGCAGCCAGGAGAGCTCCTACAATGAGCAGTTCTTC.

The table lists this clonotype with many counts. J is TRBJ2-3 and V is TRBV20-1, with 8 bases lining up with TRBD1. The J segment lost 3 bases and the V segment lost 3 bases, leaving 2 bases of the junction unmatched. Per germline, CDR1 DFQATT and CDR2 SNEGSKA (reference sequence). This CDR3 comprises 13 residues. The CDR3 is CSASQGATDTQYF. In nucleotides, the CDR3 is TGCAGTGCTAGTCAGGGGGCAACAGATACGCAGTATTTT.

This clonotype was observed at least ten times. The chain is built from TRBV9 and TRBJ2-2; perhaps TRBD2 as D (6 bases). Germline CDR1 and CDR2: SGDLS and YYNGEE. Trimming cost V 4 bases and J 3 bases, with 13 bases left between them. The CDR3 totals 15 residues. The CDR3 protein is CASSILGGDTGELFF. The CDR3 DNA follows: TGTGCCAGCAGCATCCTCGGGGGAGACACCGGGGAGCTGTTTTTT.

The chain joins TRBV7-2 to TRBJ2-1, with 11 positions matching TRBD2. The CDR3 is 15 residues long. From germline, CDR1 is SGHTA and CDR2 FQGNSA. V lost 5 bases and J lost 9; bases outside the gene matches: 9. The CDR3 protein is CASSTLAGGRREQFF. CDR3 DNA sequence: TGTGCCAGCAGCACCCTAGCGGGGGGAAGGCGTGAGCAGTTCTTC.

This clonotype was recorded a few times. V is TRBV4-2 and J is TRBJ1-2; D not resolved. This CDR3 has 15 residues. Trimming stripped 0 bases from V and 3 bases from J, with 11 bases between. Germline assignment: CDR1 LGHNA and CDR2 YNFKEQ. Here the CDR3 reads CASSQDFDAYYGYTF. For the CDR3, the DNA is TGTGCCAGCAGCCAAGATTTCGACGCCTACTATGGCTACACCTTC.

J is TRBJ2-1 and V is TRBV10-2; maybe TRBD1 (5 bases). From germline, CDR1 is WSHSY and CDR2 SAAADI. Trimming removed 5 bases at V and 7 bases at J, with 9 bases between. The CDR3 length is 12 residues. In DNA, the CDR3 is TGCGCCAGCAGTACCTCAGGGAATGAGCAGTTCTTC. It translates to CASSTSGNEQFF.

Ten or more counts support this clonotype. The chain links TRBV10-3 to TRBJ1-1; D uncertain. Trimming left V 4 bases short and J 1 base short, with 7 bases between. The germline CDR1 and CDR2 sequences are ENHRY and SYGVKD. This CDR3 contains 13 residues. In DNA form, the CDR3 reads TGTGCCATCAGTGGGGCGGGGAACACTGAAGCTTTCTTT. Translating it yields CAISGAGNTEAFF.

This chain uses TRBV4-1 with TRBJ1-2, with D uncertain. Trimming stripped 2 bases from V and 3 bases from J, with 16 bases between. CDR1 and CDR2 from the germline V gene are MGHRA and YSYEKL. The CDR3 totals 16 residues. CDR3 bases: TGCGCCAGCAGCCAAAGCTTGATACCTGGGGACTATGGCTACACCTTC. The encoded protein is CASSQSLIPGDYGYTF.